This TCR beta chain was identified in a study of preoperative IRX-2 immunotherapy in early breast cancer. The J segment lost 4 bases and the V segment lost 0 bases, leaving 4 bases of the junction unmatched. This CDR3 is 15 amino acids long. The V gene's germline CDR1 is SGHVS and CDR2 FNYEAQ. Profiling relied on immunoSEQ multiplex PCR, and the TCRdb table lists in-frame clones only, not all of them. The table includes 55,000 to 70,000 clones, roughly 94% detected once. Treatment defined: preoperative locoregional IRX-2 cytokine immunotherapy. Samples came from a phase Ib trial of preoperative locoregional IRX-2 cytokine immunotherapy.

This chain links TRBV7-6 with TRBJ1-1; 8 bases are shared with TRBD1. This TCR derives from a human donor with breast cancer. The specimen was collected from a patient treated with IRX-2 immunotherapy. CDR3 nucleotides: TGTGCCAGCAGCTTAGCGGGACAGGTGGGCACTGAAGCTTTCTTT. Protein: CASSLAGQVGTEAFF.